This TCR beta chain was identified in a study of OX40 agonist ivuxolimab in advanced cancers. Assay used: immunoSEQ multiplex PCR; TCRdb lists only in-frame clones, some missing. The sample yields 60,000 to 75,000 clones, more than 85% seen once. The CDR3 runs to 14 residues. Trimming removed 6 bases from V and 0 bases from J, with 8 bases in between. From germline, CDR1 is SNHLY and CDR2 FYNNEI. The sample consisted of CD4+ or CD8+ T cells sorted from blood, taken in a trial of the OX40 agonist ivuxolimab. The rearrangement joins TRBV2 to TRBJ1-4, with D tentatively TRBD1 (5 bases). The receptor's source is an adult with an advanced solid tumor such as melanoma, head and neck, liver or kidney cancer. CDR3 DNA sequence: TGTGCCAGCAGGAAGGGGTCAACTAATGAAAAACTGTTTTTT. This encodes CASRKGSTNEKLFF.